The 12 T cell receptor beta chains presented below share a single source sample, sequenced in a study of regulatory T cells in long-lasting Graves disease. Time point given: persistent/refractory GD, antithyroid drugs over 5 years with positive TRAb. Following extraction of RNA from PBMCs, that RNA was used to make the TCR library. With iRepertoire HTBI primers and Arm-PCR of CDR3 regions, TCR beta libraries were built. A single record per CDR3 protein comes from TCRdb applying MiXCR to the multiplex PCR reads. In the table there are around 400,000 distinct CDR3 sequences, around a fifth of which are singletons. Sequencing used peripheral blood mononuclear cells (PBMCs), obtained when the disease was refractory, from a patient treated with antithyroid drugs. The receptors derive from a female donor with Graves disease.

This clonotype came up many times. V is TRBV7-6 and J is TRBJ2-2; TRBD2 matches at 10 bases. The trim removed 0 bases at V and 5 bases at J, leaving 3 bases unmatched. CDR1 and CDR2 from the germline V gene are SGHVS and FNYEAQ. The CDR3 is made up of 16 amino acids. The CDR3 DNA reads as TGTGCCAGCAGCTTAGCGGAAGCGGGAGGGACCGGGGAGCTGTTTTTT. Amino acids: CASSLAEAGGTGELFF. Drawing the rest from reference TRBV7-6 and TRBJ2-2, the complete variable domain is GAGVSQSPRYKVTKRGQDVALRCDPISGHVSLYWYRQALGQGPEFLTYFNYEAQQDKSGLPNDRFSAERPEGSISTLTIQRTEQRDSAMYRCASSLAEAGGTGELFFGEGSRLTVL.

This rearrangement joins TRBV20-1 to TRBJ2-5; weak D call: TRBD2 (7 bases). CDR1 and CDR2 from the germline V gene are DFQATT and SNEGSKA (reference sequence). The CDR3 length is 20 residues. Deletions cut 1 base from V and 4 bases from J, with 31 bases between. CDR3 region: CSARVSLGGGGGGLVETQYF. In DNA form, the CDR3 reads TGCAGTGCTAGAGTCTCCCTGGGGGGAGGGGGAGGGGGATTGGTAGAGACCCAGTACTTC.

The sample holds many counts of this clonotype. The gene calls are TRBV5-6 and TRBJ2-5; D not certain. Germline values: CDR1 SGHDT, CDR2 YYEEEE. The length of the CDR3 is 16 residues. Trimming took off 7 bases at V and 5 bases at J, with 24 bases between the two ends. This chain's CDR3 is CASGVTLGQLRETQYF. In DNA form, the CDR3 reads TGTGCCAGCGGAGTAACTTTGGGCCAACTCAGGGAGACCCAGTACTTC.

About this clonotype itself: Since a much larger clone is just one base distant, this may be a read error. This chain links TRBV28 with TRBJ2-6; D is uncertain. V lost 3 bases and J lost 0, with 3 bases in between. The CDR3 runs 14 residues. Germline V gives CDR1 MDHEN, CDR2 SYDVKM. CDR3 coding DNA: TGTGCCAGCAGTTTCCTCTCTGGGGCCAACGTCCTGACTTTC. Amino acids: CASSFLSGANVLTF.

This clonotype was seen at least ten times. J is TRBJ2-7 and V is TRBV20-1; 10 nucleotides align to TRBD2. Unmatched junction bases numbered 3, after V lost 2 bases and J lost 2 bases. This CDR3 comprises 14 residues. Germline CDR1 DFQATT, CDR2 SNEGSKA (reference sequence). The CDR3 protein is CSARPGLAPYEQYF. CDR3 sequence (DNA): TGCAGTGCTAGACCGGGACTAGCGCCCTACGAGCAGTACTTC.

This clonotype was recorded at least ten times. The chain joins TRBV20-1 to TRBJ1-1; D uncertain. Germline V gene sequence: CDR1 DFQATT, CDR2 SNEGSKA (reference sequence). V lost 4 bases and J 2 bases, leaving 11 bases between the germline ends. The CDR3 covers 13 residues. This CDR3 is CSATRAANTEAFF. As DNA, the CDR3 is TGCAGTGCTACACGAGCAGCTAACACTGAAGCTTTCTTT.

This clonotype appeared many times. This rearrangement joins TRBV28 to TRBJ1-2, with TRBD1 identical over 7 bases. The CDR3 extends over 13 amino acids. CDR1 is MDHEN, CDR2 SYDVKM, per germline. V shed 4 bases and J 4 bases; nucleotides not matched to a gene: 3. CDR3 sequence (DNA): TGTGCCAGCAGTTCGGGACAGATCTATGGCTACACCTTC. Translating it yields CASSSGQIYGYTF.

Many counts were recorded for this clonotype. The chain uses TRBV9 and TRBJ2-6; 15 nucleotides agree with TRBD2. This CDR3 is 19 amino acids long. The ends lost 4 bases at V and 3 bases at J; junction bases unmatched: 8. Germline CDR1 reads SGDLS; CDR2 reads YYNGEE. CDR3 sequence reads: CASSSPAGLAGGGANVLTF. Here the CDR3 DNA reads TGTGCCAGCAGCTCCCCCGCGGGACTAGCGGGAGGTGGGGCCAACGTCCTGACTTTC.

This clonotype was observed a few times. The genes are TRBV7-9 and TRBJ2-2, with a tentative D call TRBD2 (8 bases). Trimming pared 7 bases from V and 5 bases from J, leaving 26 bases between. CDR1 is SEHNR and CDR2 is FQNEAQ in the germline V gene (reference sequence). The CDR3 covers 18 residues. CDR3 residues: CASTRPRGAQQGTGELFF. Here the CDR3 DNA reads TGTGCCAGCACCAGGCCGCGGGGGGCACAACAGGGGACCGGGGAGCTGTTTTTT.

The chain links TRBV18 to TRBJ1-2; D gene uncertain. V shed 2 bases and J shed 1 base, with 8 bases lying between them. The germline CDR1 and CDR2 sequences are KGHSH and LQKENI. This CDR3 region has 14 residues. CDR3 sequence (DNA): TGTGCCAGCTCACCAGACATTTATAACTATGGCTACACCTTC. This encodes CASSPDIYNYGYTF.

This chain connects TRBV18 to TRBJ2-6, with unresolved D. The CDR3 totals 15 residues. Germline V gives CDR1 KGHSH, CDR2 LQKENI. Trimming removed 6 bases from V and 2 bases from J, with 11 bases in between. In DNA form, the CDR3 reads TGTGCCAGCTCTGCACAGACAACTGGGGCCAACGTCCTGACTTTC. Protein product: CASSAQTTGANVLTF.

In this sample, this clonotype turned up a few times. The chain carries TRBV20-1 and TRBJ1-2, with D unresolved. Trimming removed 2 bases at V and 0 bases at J, with 16 bases between. The CDR3 totals 16 residues. The germline V gene has CDR1 DFQATT and CDR2 SNEGSKA (reference sequence). CDR3 bases: TGCAGTGCTAGAACTTCATTACCGGGTTCTAACTATGGCTACACCTTC. It encodes CSARTSLPGSNYGYTF.